These 3 T cell receptor beta chains originate from one sample sequenced in a study of patients and donors after allogeneic stem cell transplantation. TCRdb reprocessed the RT-PCR reads via MiXCR and lists one record per CDR3 protein. This sample yields some 160,000 distinct CDR3 sequences, of which about 24% are seen a single time; 25% to 30% belongs to the top ten. The sample consisted of blood, either unsorted or a sorted T cell fraction (not recorded which). Receptors were obtained from a human donor who was either an allogeneic HSCT recipient or a stem cell or donor lymphocyte infusion donor (not recorded which). It is not recorded whose cells these are; they may come from a transplant donor.

This clonotype was detected a few times. The CDR3 DNA follows: TGTGCCATCAGTGAGTCGATCTTTACAAATCAGCCCCAGCATTTT. Translating gives CAISESIFTNQPQHF. The chain uses TRBV10-3 and TRBJ1-5; D unresolved. Trimming stripped 0 bases from V and 4 bases from J, with 10 bases between. Germline V lookup: CDR1 ENHRY, CDR2 SYGVKD. The CDR3 totals 15 residues.

This clonotype was detected only a few times. The chain has TRBV14 and TRBJ2-1; D may be TRBD1 (6 bases). The CDR3 consists of 16 residues. Germline V lookup: CDR1 SGHDN, CDR2 FVKESK. V was clipped by 2 bases and J by 4 bases, with 15 bases between them. DNA of the CDR3: TGTGCCAGCAGCCAACGATCCCTCGACAGGTACAATGAGCAGTTCTTC. Translation gives CASSQRSLDRYNEQFF.

The gene calls are TRBV11-1 and TRBJ2-4; D uncertain. Trimming stripped 5 bases from V and 3 bases from J, with 8 bases between. Germline CDR1 is SGHAT and CDR2 is FQDESV (reference sequence). CDR3 length equals 13 residues. CDR3 protein: CASSPGSKNIQYF. DNA of the CDR3: TGTGCCAGCAGCCCGGGTAGCAAAAACATTCAGTACTTC.